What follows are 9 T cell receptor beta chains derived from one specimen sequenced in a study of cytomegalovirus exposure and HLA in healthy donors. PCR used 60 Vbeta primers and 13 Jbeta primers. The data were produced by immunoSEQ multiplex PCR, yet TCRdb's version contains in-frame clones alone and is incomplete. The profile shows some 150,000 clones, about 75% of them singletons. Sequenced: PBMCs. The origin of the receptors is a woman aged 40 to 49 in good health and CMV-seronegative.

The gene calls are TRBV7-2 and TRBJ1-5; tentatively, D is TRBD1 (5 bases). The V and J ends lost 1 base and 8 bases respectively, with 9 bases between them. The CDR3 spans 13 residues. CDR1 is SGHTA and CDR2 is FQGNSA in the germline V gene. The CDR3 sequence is CASSLEGMKPQHF. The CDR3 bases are TGTGCCAGCAGCTTAGAGGGGATGAAGCCCCAGCATTTT.

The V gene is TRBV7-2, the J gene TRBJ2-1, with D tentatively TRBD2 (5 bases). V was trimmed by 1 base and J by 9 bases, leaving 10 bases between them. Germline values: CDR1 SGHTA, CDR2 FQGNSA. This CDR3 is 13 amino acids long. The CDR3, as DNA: TGTGCCAGCAGCTTAGGCCTAGCTGGTGAGCAGTTCTTC. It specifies CASSLGLAGEQFF.

CDR3 bases: TGTGCCATCTCAGGGGATCCCTACGAGCAGTACTTC. Translation: CAISGDPYEQYF. The chain is built from TRBV10-3 and TRBJ2-7; D possibly corresponds to TRBD1 (6 bases). Between the trimmed V and J ends, which lost 8 bases and 2 bases, there was a span of 10 bases. CDR1 is ENHRY, CDR2 SYGVKD, per germline. The CDR3 runs 12 residues.

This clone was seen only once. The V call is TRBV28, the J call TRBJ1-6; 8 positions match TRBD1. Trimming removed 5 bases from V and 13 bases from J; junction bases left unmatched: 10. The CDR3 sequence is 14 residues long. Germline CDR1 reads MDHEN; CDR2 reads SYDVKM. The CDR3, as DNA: TGTGCCAGCAGTATGGGGGTGGACAGGGCGCCCCTCCACTTT. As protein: CASSMGVDRAPLHF. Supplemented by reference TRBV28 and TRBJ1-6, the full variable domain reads DVKVTQSSRYLVKRTGEKVFLECVQDMDHENMFWYRQDPGLGLRLIYFSYDVKMKEKGDIPEGYSVSREKKERFSLILESASTNQTSMYLCASSMGVDRAPLHFGNGTRLTVT.

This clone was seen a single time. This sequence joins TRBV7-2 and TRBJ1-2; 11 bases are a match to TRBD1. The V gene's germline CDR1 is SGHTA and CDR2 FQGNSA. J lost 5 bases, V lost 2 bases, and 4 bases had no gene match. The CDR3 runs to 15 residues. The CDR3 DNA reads TGTGCCAGCAGCTTAACCGGGACAGGGGGTTATGGCTACACCTTC. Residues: CASSLTGTGGYGYTF.

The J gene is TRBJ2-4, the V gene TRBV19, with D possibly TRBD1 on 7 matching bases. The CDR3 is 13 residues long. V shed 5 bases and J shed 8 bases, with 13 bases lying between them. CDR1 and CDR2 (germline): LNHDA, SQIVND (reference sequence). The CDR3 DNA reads TGTGCCAGTAGTGTGGAGGGGGCAGACATTCAGTACTTC. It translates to CASSVEGADIQYF.

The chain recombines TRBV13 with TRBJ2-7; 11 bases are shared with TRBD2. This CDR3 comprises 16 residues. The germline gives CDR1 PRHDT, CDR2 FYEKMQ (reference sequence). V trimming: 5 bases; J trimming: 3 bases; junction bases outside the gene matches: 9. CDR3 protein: CASSQASGLADYEQYF. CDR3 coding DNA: TGTGCCAGCAGCCAAGCCTCGGGACTAGCGGACTACGAGCAGTACTTC.

CDR3: CASSEPGLAEGEQYF. In DNA, the CDR3 is TGCGCCAGCAGTGAACCCGGACTAGCGGAGGGGGAGCAGTACTTC. J is TRBJ2-7 and V is TRBV10-1; 10 nucleotides line up with TRBD2. The CDR3 extends over 15 amino acids. V dropped 3 bases and J dropped 7; count of bases not matched to a gene: 9. Germline V gives CDR1 WNHNN, CDR2 SYGVQD (reference sequence).

The CDR3 protein is CASSLPHKDISTDTQYF. The CDR3 nucleotides are TGTGCCAGCAGCCTCCCCCACAAGGACATCTCCACAGATACGCAGTATTTT. This chain links TRBV7-9 with TRBJ2-3; the D gene is possibly TRBD1 (5 bases). The CDR3 has 17 residues. V dropped 5 bases and J dropped 2 bases, with 20 bases sitting between them. Per germline, CDR1 SEHNR and CDR2 FQNEAQ (reference sequence).